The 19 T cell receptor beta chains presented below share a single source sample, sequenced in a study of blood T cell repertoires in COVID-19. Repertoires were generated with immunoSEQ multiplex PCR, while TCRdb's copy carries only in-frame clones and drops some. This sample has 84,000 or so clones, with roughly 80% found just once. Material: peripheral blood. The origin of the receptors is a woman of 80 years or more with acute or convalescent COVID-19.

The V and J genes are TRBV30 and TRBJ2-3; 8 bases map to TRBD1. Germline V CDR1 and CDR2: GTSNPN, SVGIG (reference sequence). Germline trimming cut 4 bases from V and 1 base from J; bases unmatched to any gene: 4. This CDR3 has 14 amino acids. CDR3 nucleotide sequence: TGTGCCTGGAAGGCGGACAGGGGCACAGATACGCAGTATTTT. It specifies CAWKADRGTDTQYF. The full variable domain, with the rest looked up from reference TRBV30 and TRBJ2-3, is SQTIHQWPATLVQPVGSPLSLECTVEGTSNPNLYWYRQAAGRGLQLLFYSVGIGQISSEVPQNLSASRPQDRQFILSSKKLLLSDSGFYLCAWKADRGTDTQYFGPGTRLTVL.

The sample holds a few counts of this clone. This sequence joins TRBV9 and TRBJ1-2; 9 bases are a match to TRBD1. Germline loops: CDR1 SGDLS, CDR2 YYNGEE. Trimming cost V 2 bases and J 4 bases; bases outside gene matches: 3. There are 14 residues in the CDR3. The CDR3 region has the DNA TGTGCCAGCAGCGTGGGACAGGGAAGCTATGGCTACACCTTC. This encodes CASSVGQGSYGYTF.

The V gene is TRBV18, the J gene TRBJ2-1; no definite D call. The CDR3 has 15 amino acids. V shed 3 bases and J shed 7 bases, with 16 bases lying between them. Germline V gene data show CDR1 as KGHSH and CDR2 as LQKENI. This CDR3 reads CASSPQTVVRNEQFF. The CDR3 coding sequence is TGTGCCAGCTCACCTCAAACGGTAGTTCGGAATGAGCAGTTCTTC. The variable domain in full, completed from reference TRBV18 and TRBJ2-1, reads NAGVMQNPRHLVRRRGQEARLRCSPMKGHSHVYWYRQLPEEGLKFMVYLQKENIIDESGMPKERFSAEFPKEGPSILRIQQVVRGDSAAYFCASSPQTVVRNEQFFGPGTRLTVL.

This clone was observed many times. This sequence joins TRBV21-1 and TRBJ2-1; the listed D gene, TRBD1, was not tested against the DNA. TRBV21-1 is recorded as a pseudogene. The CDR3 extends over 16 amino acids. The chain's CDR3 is CASRDVWQGSYNEQFF. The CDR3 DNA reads TGTGCCAGCAGGGATGTTTGGCAGGGCAGTTACAATGAGCAGTTCTTC.

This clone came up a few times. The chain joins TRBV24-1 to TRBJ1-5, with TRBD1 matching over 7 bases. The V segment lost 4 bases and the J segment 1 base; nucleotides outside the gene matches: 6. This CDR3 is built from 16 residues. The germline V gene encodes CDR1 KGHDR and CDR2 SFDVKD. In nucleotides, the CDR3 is TGTGCCACCAGTGACAAATACAGGGGAAGCAATCAGCCCCAGCATTTT. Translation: CATSDKYRGSNQPQHF.

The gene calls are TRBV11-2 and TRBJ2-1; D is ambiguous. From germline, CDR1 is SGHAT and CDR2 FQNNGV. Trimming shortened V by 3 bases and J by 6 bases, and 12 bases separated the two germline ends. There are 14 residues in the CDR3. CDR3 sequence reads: CASSLSTVRNEQFF. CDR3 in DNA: TGTGCCAGCAGCTTGAGTACAGTCCGCAATGAGCAGTTCTTC.

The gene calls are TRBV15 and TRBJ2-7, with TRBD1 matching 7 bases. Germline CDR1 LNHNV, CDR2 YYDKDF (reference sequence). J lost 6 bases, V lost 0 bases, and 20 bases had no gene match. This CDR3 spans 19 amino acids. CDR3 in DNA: TGTGCCACCAGCAGAGATTGGGGGACAGTCAACCACCATAACTCCGAGCAGTACTTC. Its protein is CATSRDWGTVNHHNSEQYF.

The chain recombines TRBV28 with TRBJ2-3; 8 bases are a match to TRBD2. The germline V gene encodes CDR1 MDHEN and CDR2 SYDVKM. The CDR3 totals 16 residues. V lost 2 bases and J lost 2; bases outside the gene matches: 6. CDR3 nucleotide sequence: TGTGCCAGCAGTTTAAAATGGCGGGGGGTCACAGATACGCAGTATTTT. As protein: CASSLKWRGVTDTQYF.

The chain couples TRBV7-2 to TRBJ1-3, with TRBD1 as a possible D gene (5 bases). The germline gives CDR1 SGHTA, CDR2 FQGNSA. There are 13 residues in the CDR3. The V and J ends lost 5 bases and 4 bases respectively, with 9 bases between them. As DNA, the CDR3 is TGTGCCAGCAGCCGGGACTTGGGAAACACCATATATTTT. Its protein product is CASSRDLGNTIYF.

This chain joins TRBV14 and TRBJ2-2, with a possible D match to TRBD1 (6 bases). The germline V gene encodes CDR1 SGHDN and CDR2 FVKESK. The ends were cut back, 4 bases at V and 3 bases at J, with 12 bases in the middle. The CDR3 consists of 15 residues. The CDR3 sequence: CASSRLQGYTGELFF. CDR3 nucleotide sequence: TGTGCCAGCAGCCGGTTACAGGGTTACACCGGGGAGCTGTTTTTT.

CDR3 residues: CASSLDRMEAFF. The CDR3, as DNA: TGTGCCAGCAGCTTGGACAGAATGGAAGCTTTCTTT. The rearrangement uses TRBV7-9 and TRBJ1-1; perhaps TRBD1 as D (6 bases). Germline CDR1 and CDR2: SEHNR and FQNEAQ (reference sequence). CDR3 length: 12 residues. The V end was cut by 3 bases, the J end by 8 bases, with 10 bases between.

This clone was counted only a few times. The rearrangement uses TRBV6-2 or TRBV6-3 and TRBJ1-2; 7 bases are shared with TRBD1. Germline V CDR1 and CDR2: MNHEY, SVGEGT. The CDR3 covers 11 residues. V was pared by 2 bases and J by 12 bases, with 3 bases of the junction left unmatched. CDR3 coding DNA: TGTGCCAGCAGTTACACAGGGGAGAACACCTTC. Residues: CASSYTGENTF.

CDR3 sequence reads: CASSRRRTSGGNEQFF. CDR3 sequence (DNA): TGTGCCAGCAGTCGACGCCGGACTAGCGGGGGGAATGAGCAGTTCTTC. The chain links TRBV28 to TRBJ2-1; 14 bases fit TRBD2. The V and J ends lost 5 bases and 7 bases, in that order; junction bases with no gene match: 7. Germline V gene lookup returns CDR1 MDHEN and CDR2 SYDVKM. CDR3 length: 16 amino acids.

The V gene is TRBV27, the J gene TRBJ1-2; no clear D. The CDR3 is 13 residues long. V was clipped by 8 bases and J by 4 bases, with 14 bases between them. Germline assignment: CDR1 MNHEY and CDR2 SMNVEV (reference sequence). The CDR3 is CASAFPGGYGYTF. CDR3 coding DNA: TGTGCCAGCGCCTTCCCGGGTGGCTATGGCTACACCTTC.

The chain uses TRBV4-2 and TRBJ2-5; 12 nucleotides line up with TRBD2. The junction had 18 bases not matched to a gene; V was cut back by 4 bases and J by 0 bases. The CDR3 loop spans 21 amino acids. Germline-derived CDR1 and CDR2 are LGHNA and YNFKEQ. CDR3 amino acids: CASSPNPPSGGALKYQETQYF. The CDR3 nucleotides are TGTGCCAGCAGCCCTAACCCACCTAGCGGGGGGGCCCTTAAGTACCAAGAGACCCAGTACTTC.

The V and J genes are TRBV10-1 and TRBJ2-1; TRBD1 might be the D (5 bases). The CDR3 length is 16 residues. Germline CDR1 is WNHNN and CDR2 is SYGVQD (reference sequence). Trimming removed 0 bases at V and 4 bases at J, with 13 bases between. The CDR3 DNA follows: TGCGCCAGCAGTGAGTCTCCAGGGAACTATTACAATGAGCAGTTCTTC. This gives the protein CASSESPGNYYNEQFF.

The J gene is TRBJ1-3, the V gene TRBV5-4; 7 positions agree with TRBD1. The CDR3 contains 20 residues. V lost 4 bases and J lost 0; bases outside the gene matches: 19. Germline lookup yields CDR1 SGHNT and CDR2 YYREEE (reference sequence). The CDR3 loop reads CASSREDRVKLAHSGNTIYF. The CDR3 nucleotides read TGTGCCAGCAGCAGGGAAGACAGGGTAAAGCTCGCTCACTCTGGAAACACCATATATTTT.

CDR3 protein: CASRSEFSFYEQYF. DNA of the CDR3: TGTGCCAGCAGGAGTGAATTCTCCTTCTACGAGCAGTACTTC. This sequence joins TRBV2 and TRBJ2-7, with D unresolved. The CDR3 is 14 residues long. The V gene lost 6 bases and the J gene lost 3 bases, with 15 bases spanning the gap. Per the germline V gene, CDR1 is SNHLY and CDR2 is FYNNEI.

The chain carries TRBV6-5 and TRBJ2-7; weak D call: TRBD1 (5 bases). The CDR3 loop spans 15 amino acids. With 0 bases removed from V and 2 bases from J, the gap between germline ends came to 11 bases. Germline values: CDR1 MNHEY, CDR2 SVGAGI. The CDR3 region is CASSYSNAGTYEQYF. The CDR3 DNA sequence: TGTGCCAGCAGTTACTCGAATGCAGGGACCTACGAGCAGTACTTC.